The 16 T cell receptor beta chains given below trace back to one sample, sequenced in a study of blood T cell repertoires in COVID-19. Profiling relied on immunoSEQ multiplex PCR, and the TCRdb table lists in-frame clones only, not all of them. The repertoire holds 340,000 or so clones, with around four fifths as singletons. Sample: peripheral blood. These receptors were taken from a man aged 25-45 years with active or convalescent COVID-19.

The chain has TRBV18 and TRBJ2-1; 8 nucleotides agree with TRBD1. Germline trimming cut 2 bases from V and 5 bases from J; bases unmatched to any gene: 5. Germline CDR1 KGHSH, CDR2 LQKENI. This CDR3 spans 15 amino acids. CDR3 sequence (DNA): TGTGCCAGCTCACCAAGGACAGGGAATAACAATGAGCAGTTCTTC. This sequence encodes CASSPRTGNNNEQFF.

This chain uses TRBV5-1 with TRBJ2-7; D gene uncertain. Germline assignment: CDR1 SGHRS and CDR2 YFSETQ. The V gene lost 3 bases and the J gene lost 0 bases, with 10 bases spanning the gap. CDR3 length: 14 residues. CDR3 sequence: CASSWAVSSYEQYF. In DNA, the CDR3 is TGCGCCAGCAGCTGGGCAGTTAGCTCCTACGAGCAGTACTTC.

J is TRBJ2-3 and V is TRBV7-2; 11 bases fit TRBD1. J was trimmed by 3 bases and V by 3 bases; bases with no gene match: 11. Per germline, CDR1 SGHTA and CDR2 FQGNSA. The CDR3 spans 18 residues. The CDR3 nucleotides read TGTGCCAGCAGCTTGAGGCGGACGGGACAGGGGGGAACAGATACGCAGTATTTT. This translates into CASSLRRTGQGGTDTQYF.

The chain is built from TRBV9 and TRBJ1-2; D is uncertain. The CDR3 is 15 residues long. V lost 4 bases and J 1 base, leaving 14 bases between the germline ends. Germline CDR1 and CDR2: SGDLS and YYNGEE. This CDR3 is CASSLRGGVNYGYTF. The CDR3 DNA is TGTGCCAGCAGCCTCCGTGGCGGGGTTAACTATGGCTACACCTTC.

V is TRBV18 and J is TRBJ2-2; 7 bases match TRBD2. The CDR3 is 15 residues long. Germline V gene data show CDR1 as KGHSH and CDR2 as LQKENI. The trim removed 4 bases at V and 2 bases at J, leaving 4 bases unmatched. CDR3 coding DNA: TGTGCCAGCTCACGGGCGGGAGTAAACACCGGGGAGCTGTTTTTT. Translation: CASSRAGVNTGELFF.

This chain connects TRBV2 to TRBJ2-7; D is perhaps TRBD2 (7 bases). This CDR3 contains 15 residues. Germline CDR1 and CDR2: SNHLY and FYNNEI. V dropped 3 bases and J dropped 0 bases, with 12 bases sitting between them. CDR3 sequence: CASSEGGGLSYEQYF. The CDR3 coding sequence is TGTGCCAGCAGTGAGGGCGGGGGCCTCTCCTACGAGCAGTACTTC.

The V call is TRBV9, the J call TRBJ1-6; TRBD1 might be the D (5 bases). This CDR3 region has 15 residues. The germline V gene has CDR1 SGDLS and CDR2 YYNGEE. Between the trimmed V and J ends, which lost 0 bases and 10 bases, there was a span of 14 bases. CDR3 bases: TGTGCCAGCAGCGTAGAGCCAGGGATAGGATCACCCCTCCACTTT. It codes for CASSVEPGIGSPLHF.

The CDR3 sequence is CASSLLVYQETQYF. The CDR3, as DNA: TGTGCCAGCAGCCTACTCGTGTACCAAGAGACCCAGTACTTC. The rearrangement joins TRBV7-2 to TRBJ2-5; the D is unclear. The germline V gene has CDR1 SGHTA and CDR2 FQGNSA. This CDR3 has 14 amino acids. V was shortened by 5 bases and J by 0 bases, with 10 bases between the two germline ends.

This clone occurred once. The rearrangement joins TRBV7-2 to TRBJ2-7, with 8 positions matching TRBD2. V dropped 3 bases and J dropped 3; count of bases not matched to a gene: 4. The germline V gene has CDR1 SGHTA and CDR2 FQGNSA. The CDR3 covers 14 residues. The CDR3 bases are TGTGCCAGCAGCTTGGACGCGGGGGGCTACGAGCAGTACTTC. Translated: CASSLDAGGYEQYF. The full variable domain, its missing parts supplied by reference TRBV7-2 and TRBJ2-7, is GAGVSQSPSNKVTEKGKDVELRCDPISGHTALYWYRQSLGQGLEFLIYFQGNSAPDKSGLPSDRFSAERTGGSVSTLTIQRTQQEDSAVYLCASSLDAGGYEQYFGPGTRLTVT.

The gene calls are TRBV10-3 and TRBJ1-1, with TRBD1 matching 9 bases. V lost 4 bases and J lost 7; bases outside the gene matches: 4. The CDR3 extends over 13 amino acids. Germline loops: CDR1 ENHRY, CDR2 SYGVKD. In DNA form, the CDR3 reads TGTGCCATCAGTGGCGGGACAGGGTATGAAGCTTTCTTT. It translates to CAISGGTGYEAFF.

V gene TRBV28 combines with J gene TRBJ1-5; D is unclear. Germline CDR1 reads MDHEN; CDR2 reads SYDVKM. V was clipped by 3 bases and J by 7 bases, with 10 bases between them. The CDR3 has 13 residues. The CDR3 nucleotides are TGTGCCAGCAGTTTGAGGGTAGGCCAGCCCCAGCATTTT. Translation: CASSLRVGQPQHF. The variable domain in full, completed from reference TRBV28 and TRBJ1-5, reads DVKVTQSSRYLVKRTGEKVFLECVQDMDHENMFWYRQDPGLGLRLIYFSYDVKMKEKGDIPEGYSVSREKKERFSLILESASTNQTSMYLCASSLRVGQPQHFGDGTRLSIL.

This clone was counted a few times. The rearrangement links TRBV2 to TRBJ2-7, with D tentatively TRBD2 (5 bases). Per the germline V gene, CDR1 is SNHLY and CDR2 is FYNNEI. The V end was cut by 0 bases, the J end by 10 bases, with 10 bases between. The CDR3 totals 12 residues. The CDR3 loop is CASSEARRSQYF. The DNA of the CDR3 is TGTGCCAGCAGTGAAGCAAGGAGGTCTCAGTACTTC.

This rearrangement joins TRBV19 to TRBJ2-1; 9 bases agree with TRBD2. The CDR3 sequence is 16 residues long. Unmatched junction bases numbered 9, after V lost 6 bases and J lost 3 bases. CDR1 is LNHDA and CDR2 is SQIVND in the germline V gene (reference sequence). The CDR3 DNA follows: TGTGCCAGTAGCAACCCGACTAGCGGCGACTACAATGAGCAGTTCTTC. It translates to CASSNPTSGDYNEQFF.

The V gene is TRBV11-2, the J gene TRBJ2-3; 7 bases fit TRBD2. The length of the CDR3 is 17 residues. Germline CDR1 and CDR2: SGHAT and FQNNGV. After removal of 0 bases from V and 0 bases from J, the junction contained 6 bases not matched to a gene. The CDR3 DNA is TGTGCCAGCAGCTTAGATGGGGGGACTATAAGCACAGATACGCAGTATTTT. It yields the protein CASSLDGGTISTDTQYF. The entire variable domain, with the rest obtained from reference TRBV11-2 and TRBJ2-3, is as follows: EAGVAQSPRYKIIEKRQSVAFWCNPISGHATLYWYQQILGQGPKLLIQFQNNGVVDDSQLPKDRFSAERLKGVDSTLKIQPAKLEDSAVYLCASSLDGGTISTDTQYFGPGTRLTVL.

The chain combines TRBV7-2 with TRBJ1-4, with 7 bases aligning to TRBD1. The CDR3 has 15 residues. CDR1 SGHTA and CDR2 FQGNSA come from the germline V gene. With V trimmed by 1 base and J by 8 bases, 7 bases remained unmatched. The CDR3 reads CASSLDATGDEKLFF. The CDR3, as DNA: TGTGCCAGCAGCTTAGATGCAACAGGGGACGAAAAACTGTTTTTT.

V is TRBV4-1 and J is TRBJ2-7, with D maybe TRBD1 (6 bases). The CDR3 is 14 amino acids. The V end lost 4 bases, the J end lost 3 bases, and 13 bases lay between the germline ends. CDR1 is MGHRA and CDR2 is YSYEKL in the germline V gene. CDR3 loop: CASSPNQGNYEQYF. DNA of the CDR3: TGCGCCAGCAGCCCTAACCAGGGGAACTACGAGCAGTACTTC.